Shown below are 15 T cell receptor beta chains from a single sample sequenced in a study of T-cell reconstitution after alpha-beta-depleted transplantation in children. Preparation of the TCRbeta library was carried out with unique molecular identifiers. TCRdb reanalysed the PCR reads using MiXCR and keeps one entry per CDR3 protein. This table holds 250,000 to 300,000 distinct CDR3 sequences, around a tenth found once. The sample was peripheral blood, taken 180 days after TCRalphabeta/CD19-depleted stem cell transplant. These receptors came from a male patient between 2 and 9 years old who had a stem cell transplant for chronic granulomatous disease, so the T cells may come from the graft donor.

Notes on this clonotype: A much larger clone is a single base away; this may be a read error. V usage is TRBV7-8 and J usage is TRBJ2-6; D remains unclear. The CDR3 loop spans 16 amino acids. Germline CDR1 SGHVS, CDR2 FQNEAQ. CDR3 sequence reads: CSSSLVTVSGANVLTF. DNA of the CDR3: TGTTCCAGCAGCTTAGTAACGGTCTCTGGGGCCAACGTCCTGACTTTC.

This clonotype was seen a handful of times. This rearrangement joins TRBV5-1 to TRBJ2-7; the D is unclear. The ends were cut back, 0 bases at V and 3 bases at J, with 10 bases in the middle. The CDR3 runs to 14 residues. Looked up from germline, CDR1 is SGHRS and CDR2 is YFSETQ. The CDR3 sequence: CASSLEVGYYEQYF. Written as DNA, the CDR3 is TGCGCCAGCAGCTTGGAGGTGGGATACTACGAGCAGTACTTC.

The table lists this clonotype with many counts. V and J are TRBV29-1 and TRBJ2-1; D gene unclear. V lost 1 base and J lost 4, with 5 bases in between. The CDR3 length is 12 residues. CDR1 SQVTM and CDR2 ANQGSEA come from the germline V gene. CDR3 coding DNA: TGCAGCGTTGAAGCACGTTACAATGAGCAGTTCTTC. Translated, it gives CSVEARYNEQFF.

This clonotype was seen repeatedly, ten times or more. V usage is TRBV10-3 and J usage is TRBJ2-4; TRBD2 matches at 11 bases. Per germline, CDR1 ENHRY and CDR2 SYGVKD. J gave up 0 bases and V 5 bases, and 6 bases lay outside the gene matches. This CDR3 is built from 17 residues. The CDR3 loop reads CAISPGTSGLAKNIQYF. The CDR3 DNA follows: TGTGCCATCAGTCCCGGGACTAGCGGCCTAGCCAAAAACATTCAGTACTTC.

This clonotype was seen many times. This sequence joins TRBV12-3 or TRBV12-4 and TRBJ2-7; D might be TRBD1 or TRBD2, each matching 5 bases. CDR3 length equals 16 residues. The V end lost 4 bases, the J end lost 3 bases, and 19 bases lay between the germline ends. The CDR3 protein is CASSSGPTESDYEQYF. CDR3 in DNA: TGTGCCAGCAGTTCGGGGCCAACTGAATCCGACTACGAGCAGTACTTC.

This clonotype was observed many times. This chain links TRBV6-5 with TRBJ1-1; D uncertain. The ends were cut back, 6 bases at V and 11 bases at J, with 13 bases in the middle. Germline V CDR1 and CDR2: MNHEY, SVGAGI. CDR3 size: 11 residues. The CDR3 loop is CASRSKDRAFF. CDR3 DNA sequence: TGTGCCAGCAGAAGCAAAGATCGGGCTTTCTTT.

This clonotype was seen only once. A read error may be the cause here, since a much bigger clone is one base away. The chain joins TRBV11-3 to TRBJ2-3; D is ambiguous. The CDR3 sequence is 15 residues long. Germline V gene lookup returns CDR1 SGHNT and CDR2 YENEEA. Trimming took off 0 bases at V and 4 bases at J, with 11 bases between the two ends. The CDR3 DNA is TGTGCCAGCAGCTTAGATTTGAATGTGGCAGATACGCAGTATTTT. This sequence encodes CASSLDLNVADTQYF.

This clonotype has ten or more counts. This chain uses TRBV7-8 with TRBJ2-3, with no clear D. V was cut by 2 bases and J by 2 bases, with 11 bases left in between. This CDR3 contains 15 residues. Germline V gene data show CDR1 as SGHVS and CDR2 as FQNEAQ. CDR3 in DNA: TGTGCCAGCAGCTTATGGGTGACTGCCACAGATACGCAGTATTTT. It encodes CASSLWVTATDTQYF.

This clonotype has ten or more counts. The chain carries TRBV3-1 and TRBJ2-7, with TRBD1 matching over 10 bases. Germline assignment: CDR1 LGHDT and CDR2 YNNKEL (reference sequence). CDR3 length equals 17 residues. The J segment lost 5 bases and the V segment lost 1 base, leaving 11 bases of the junction unmatched. DNA for the CDR3: TGTGCCAGCAGCCAAGGCCCGGGACAGGGGCTGAATAACGAGCAGTACTTC. This gives the protein CASSQGPGQGLNNEQYF.

This clonotype occurred a few times. This sequence joins TRBV14 and TRBJ2-5; D not certain. Germline V gene sequence: CDR1 SGHDN, CDR2 FVKESK. This CDR3 has 14 amino acids. The V gene lost 2 bases and the J gene lost 4 bases, with 11 bases spanning the gap. CDR3 coding DNA: TGTGCCAGCAGCCAAATCGGTACCGTAGAGACCCAGTACTTC. Its translation: CASSQIGTVETQYF.

In the case of this clonotype: A clone one base away is much larger, so this may be a read error. The V and J genes are TRBV9 and TRBJ2-3; D is possibly TRBD2 (6 bases). The germline V gene encodes CDR1 SGDLS and CDR2 YYNGEE. This CDR3 has 12 residues. The DNA of the CDR3 is TGTGCCAGCAGCTGGGGAGGAGATACGAAGTATTTT. Protein sequence: CASSWGGDTKYF.

Ten or more counts support this clonotype. The rearrangement links TRBV28 to TRBJ2-6, with D unresolved. The CDR3 runs to 13 residues. Germline V gives CDR1 MDHEN, CDR2 SYDVKM. The V end lost 6 bases, the J end lost 2 bases, and 5 bases lay between the germline ends. CDR3 sequence reads: CASRLAGANVLTF. The CDR3 DNA follows: TGTGCCAGCAGACTCGCTGGGGCCAACGTCCTGACTTTC.

In its sample, this clonotype was seen many times. Here the CDR3 DNA reads TGTGCCAGCAGCCTCGGACGGGGGAGAGAGACCCAGTACTTC. Translated: CASSLGRGRETQYF. The chain is built from TRBV5-6 and TRBJ2-5; D may be TRBD2 (6 bases). The germline V gene encodes CDR1 SGHDT and CDR2 YYEEEE. The CDR3 totals 14 residues. The ends were cut back, 4 bases at V and 4 bases at J, with 14 bases in the middle.

This clonotype was recorded many times. The chain recombines TRBV19 with TRBJ2-2, with TRBD2 as a possible D gene (5 bases). Germline CDR1 is LNHDA and CDR2 is SQIVND (reference sequence). The CDR3 has 16 residues. Trimming removed 5 bases at V and 0 bases at J, with 13 bases between. This CDR3 is CASSSRTFANTGELFF. CDR3 in DNA: TGTGCCAGTAGTTCCCGGACTTTCGCGAACACCGGGGAGCTGTTTTTT. Drawing the rest from reference TRBV19 and TRBJ2-2, the complete variable domain is DGGITQSPKYLFRKEGQNVTLSCEQNLNHDAMYWYRQDPGQGLRLIYYSQIVNDFQKGDIAEGYSVSREKKESFPLTVTSAQKNPTAFYLCASSSRTFANTGELFFGEGSRLTVL.

The sample holds many counts of this clonotype. In DNA, the CDR3 is TGCGCCAGCAGCCGTAAGGTTGGCACTGAAGCTTTCTTT. Protein sequence: CASSRKVGTEAFF. The chain is built from TRBV4-3 and TRBJ1-1; D not resolved. The germline V gene has CDR1 LGHNA and CDR2 YSLEER. V was cut by 4 bases and J by 4 bases, with 10 bases left in between. This CDR3 spans 13 amino acids.